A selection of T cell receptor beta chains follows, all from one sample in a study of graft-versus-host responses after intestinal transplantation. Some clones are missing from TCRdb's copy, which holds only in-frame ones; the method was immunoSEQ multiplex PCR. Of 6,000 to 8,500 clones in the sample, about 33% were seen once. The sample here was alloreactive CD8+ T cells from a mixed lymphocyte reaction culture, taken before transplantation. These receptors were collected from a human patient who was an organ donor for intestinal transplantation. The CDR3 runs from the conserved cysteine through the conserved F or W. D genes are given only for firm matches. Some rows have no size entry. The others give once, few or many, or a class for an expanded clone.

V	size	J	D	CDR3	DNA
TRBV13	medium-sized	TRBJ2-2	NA	CASSLGRQGYGELFF	TGTGCCAGCAGCTTAGGCAGGCAGGGCTACGGGGAGCTGTTTTTT
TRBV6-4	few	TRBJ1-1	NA	CASRKKRFPNTEAFF	TGTGCCAGCAGGAAGAAGAGGTTCCCGAACACTGAAGCTTTCTTT
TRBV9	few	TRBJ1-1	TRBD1	CASEEYGTGNTEAFF	TGTGCCAGCGAAGAATACGGGACAGGGAACACTGAAGCTTTCTTT
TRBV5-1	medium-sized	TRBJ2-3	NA	CASSFSRGGGTDTQYF	TGCGCCAGCAGCTTCTCCAGGGGTGGCGGCACAGATACGCAGTATTTT
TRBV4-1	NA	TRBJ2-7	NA	CASSQETPGEQYF	TGCGCCAGCAGCCAAGAGACCCCAGGCGAGCAGTACTTC
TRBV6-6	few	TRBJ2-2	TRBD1	CASKKGRTGNTGELFF	TGTGCCAGCAAAAAAGGTCGGACAGGGAACACCGGGGAGCTGTTTTTT
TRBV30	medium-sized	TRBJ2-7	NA	CAWSWGSNYEQYF	TGTGCCTGGAGTTGGGGCAGTAACTACGAGCAGTACTTC
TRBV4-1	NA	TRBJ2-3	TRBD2	CASSQRTSGGKDTQYF	TGCGCCAGCAGCCAACGGACTAGCGGGGGGAAAGATACGCAGTATTTT
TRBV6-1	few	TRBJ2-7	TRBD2	CASSEARSAGLAEHTYEQYF	TGTGCCAGCAGTGAAGCGCGGTCAGCTGGACTAGCGGAGCATACCTACGAGCAGTACTTC
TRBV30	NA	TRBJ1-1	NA	CAWTQGLNTEAFF	TGTGCCTGGACCCAGGGGTTGAACACTGAAGCTTTCTTT
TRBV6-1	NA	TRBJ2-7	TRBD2	CASSEAVQREFGEQYF	TGTGCCAGCAGTGAAGCCGTGCAGCGGGAGTTTGGCGAGCAGTACTTC
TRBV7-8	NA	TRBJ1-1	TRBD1	CASSRDRGPPLNTEAFF	TGTGCCAGCAGCCGCGACAGGGGCCCACCCTTGAACACTGAAGCTTTCTTT
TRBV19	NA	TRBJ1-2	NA	CASSWGRTLNYGYTF	TGTGCCAGTAGTTGGGGCAGGACCCTTAACTATGGCTACACCTTC
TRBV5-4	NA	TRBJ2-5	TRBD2	CASSQVFSGGVTQYF	TGTGCCAGCAGCCAAGTTTTTTCGGGAGGGGTGACCCAGTACTTC
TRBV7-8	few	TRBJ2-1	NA	CASSFTRNNEQFF	TGTGCCAGCAGCTTTACTAGAAACAATGAGCAGTTCTTC
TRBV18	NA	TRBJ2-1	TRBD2	CASSPRAGGPLLDEQFF	TGTGCCAGCTCACCAAGAGCGGGAGGGCCGTTATTGGATGAGCAGTTCTTC
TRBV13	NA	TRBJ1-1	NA	CASSKIYRVSEGMNTEAFF	TGTGCCAGCAGCAAAATCTACAGGGTTTCTGAAGGCATGAACACTGAAGCTTTCTTT
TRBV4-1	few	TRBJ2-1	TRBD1	CASSHGQGYEQFF	TGCGCCAGCAGCCATGGACAGGGGTATGAGCAGTTCTTC
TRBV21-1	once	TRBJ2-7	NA	CASSKARYGSGGSYEQYF	TGTGCCAGCAGCAAAGCGCGGTACGGTAGCGGGGGAAGCTACGAGCAGTACTTC
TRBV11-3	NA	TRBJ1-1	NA	CASSPRAGGWENTEAFF	TGTGCCAGCAGCCCTAGGGCGGGGGGCTGGGAGAACACTGAAGCTTTCTTT
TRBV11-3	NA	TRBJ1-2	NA	CASSLAQFERGANYGYTF	TGTGCCAGCAGCTTAGCCCAATTCGAACGGGGAGCTAACTATGGCTACACCTTC
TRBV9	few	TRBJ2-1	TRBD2	CASSESGTSGLNEQFF	TGTGCCAGCAGCGAGAGCGGGACTAGCGGGTTAAATGAGCAGTTCTTC
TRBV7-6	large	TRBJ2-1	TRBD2	CASSLSGAGEQFF	TGTGCCAGCAGCTTAAGCGGGGCCGGAGAGCAGTTCTTC
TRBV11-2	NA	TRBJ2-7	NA	CASSLVFQGEPYEQYF	TGTGCCAGCAGCTTAGTATTCCAGGGCGAACCCTACGAGCAGTACTTC
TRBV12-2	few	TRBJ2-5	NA	CASRLASSGQETQYF	TGTGCAAGTCGCTTAGCGAGTAGCGGCCAAGAGACCCAGTACTTC
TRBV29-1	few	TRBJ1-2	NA	CSAFRGAGATNYGYTF	TGCAGCGCATTCAGAGGGGCAGGGGCTACGAACTATGGCTACACCTTC
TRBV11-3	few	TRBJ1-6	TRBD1	CASSQSSPVFGTGNSPLHF	TGTGCCAGCAGCCAAAGCTCCCCGGTATTCGGGACAGGGAATTCACCCCTCCACTTT
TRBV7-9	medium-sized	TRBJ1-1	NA	CASSLYFGTEAFF	TGTGCCAGCAGCCTCTATTTTGGTACTGAAGCTTTCTTT
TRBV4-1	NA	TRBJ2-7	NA	CASSQVVTPGEQYF	TGTGCCAGCAGCCAAGTTGTGACTCCGGGCGAGCAGTACTTC
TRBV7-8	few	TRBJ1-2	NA	CASSSQWGRPYGYTF	TGTGCCAGCAGCTCGCAATGGGGCAGACCCTATGGCTACACCTTC
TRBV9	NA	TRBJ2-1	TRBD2	CASSVTSGLNQGHNEQFF	TGTGCCAGCAGCGTAACTAGCGGGCTAAATCAAGGGCACAATGAGCAGTTCTTC
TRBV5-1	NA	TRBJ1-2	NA	CASSLRGDLYGYTF	TGCGCCAGCAGCTTGCGGGGGGACCTCTATGGCTACACCTTC
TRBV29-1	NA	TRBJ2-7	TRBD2	CSAAGGSSYEQYF	TGCAGCGCGGCCGGCGGGAGTTCCTACGAGCAGTACTTC
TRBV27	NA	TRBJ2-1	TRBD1	CASSLGTGGNEQFF	TGTGCCAGCAGTTTGGGGACAGGGGGCAATGAGCAGTTCTTC
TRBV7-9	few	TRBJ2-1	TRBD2	CASSGLAGVLGDEQFF	TGTGCCAGCAGTGGACTAGCGGGAGTGTTAGGGGATGAGCAGTTCTTC
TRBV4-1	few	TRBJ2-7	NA	CASSQDFSGYEQYF	TGCGCCAGCAGCCAAGATTTTAGCGGCTACGAGCAGTACTTC
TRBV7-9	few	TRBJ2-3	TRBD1	CASSLVGTVSPDTQYF	TGTGCCAGCAGCTTGGTCGGGACAGTTTCTCCAGATACGCAGTATTTT
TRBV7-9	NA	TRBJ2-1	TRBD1	CASSTGTGGAYNEQFF	TGTGCCAGCAGCACTGGGACAGGGGGCGCGTACAATGAGCAGTTCTTC
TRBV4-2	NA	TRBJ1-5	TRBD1	CASSQDLFSRDSDQPQHF	TGTGCCAGCAGCCAAGATCTCTTCAGTCGGGACAGTGATCAGCCCCAGCATTTT
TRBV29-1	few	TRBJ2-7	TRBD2	CSVIRAGSSYEQYF	TGCAGCGTTATCAGAGCGGGATCATCCTACGAGCAGTACTTC
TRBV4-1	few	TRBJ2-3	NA	CASSQVESGPSTDTQYF	TGCGCCAGCAGCCAAGTTGAATCAGGCCCTAGCACAGATACGCAGTATTTT
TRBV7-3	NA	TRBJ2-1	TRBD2	CASSLMGLAGGGEQFF	TGTGCCAGCAGCTTAATGGGCCTAGCGGGAGGGGGTGAGCAGTTCTTC
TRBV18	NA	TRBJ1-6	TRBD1	CASSPGWGQHNSPLHF	TGTGCCAGCTCACCGGGATGGGGACAGCATAATTCACCCCTCCACTTT
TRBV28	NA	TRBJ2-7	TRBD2	CASEIAGRFGEQYF	TGTGCCAGCGAGATAGCGGGTAGATTCGGCGAGCAGTACTTC
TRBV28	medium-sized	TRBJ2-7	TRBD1	CASSAWTGGYYEQYF	TGTGCCAGCAGTGCCTGGACAGGGGGTTACTACGAGCAGTACTTC
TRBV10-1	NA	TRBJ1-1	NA	CASSDKNRDTEAFF	TGCGCCAGCAGTGATAAGAACAGGGACACTGAAGCTTTCTTT
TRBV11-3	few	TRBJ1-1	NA	CASRTGNTEAFF	TGTGCCAGCCGGACGGGAAACACTGAAGCTTTCTTT
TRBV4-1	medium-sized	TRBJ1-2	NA	CASSPRGAGYGYTF	TGCGCCAGCAGTCCTCGCGGGGCGGGGTATGGCTACACCTTC
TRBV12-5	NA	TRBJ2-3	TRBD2	CASAETPGRGGTQYF	TGTGCTAGTGCCGAAACCCCCGGGCGGGGGGGTACGCAGTATTTT
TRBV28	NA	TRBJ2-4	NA	CASSLVVGLIAKNIQYF	TGTGCCAGCAGTTTGGTGGTAGGACTAATAGCCAAAAACATTCAGTACTTC
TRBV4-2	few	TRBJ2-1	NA	CASSLFIAPPPFSYNEQFF	TGTGCCAGCAGCCTTTTTATAGCCCCCCCGCCGTTTTCCTACAATGAGCAGTTCTTC
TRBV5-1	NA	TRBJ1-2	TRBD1	CASSLDRGYGYTF	TGCGCCAGCAGCTTGGACAGGGGCTATGGCTACACCTTC
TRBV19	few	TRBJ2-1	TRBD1	CASSIPKNRGQYNEQFF	TGTGCCAGTAGTATACCCAAGAACAGGGGGCAGTACAATGAGCAGTTCTTC
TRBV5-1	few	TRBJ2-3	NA	CASSLWGARTDTQYF	TGCGCCAGCAGCTTGTGGGGCGCCCGCACAGATACGCAGTATTTT
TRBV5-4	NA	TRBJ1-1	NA	CASSQGSRADPEAFF	TGTGCCAGCAGCCAAGGTAGCAGGGCTGACCCTGAAGCTTTCTTT
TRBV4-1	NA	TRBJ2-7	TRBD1	CASSQVQGPSYEQYF	TGCGCCAGCAGCCAAGTACAGGGGCCCTCCTACGAGCAGTACTTC